The rows below give T cell receptor beta chains drawn from one sample of a study of T-cell reconstitution after alpha-beta-depleted transplantation in children. TCRdb recomputed calls from the PCR reads with MiXCR, one row per CDR3 protein. This sample has roughly 300,000 distinct CDR3 sequences, with approximately 10% found just once. Material: peripheral blood, obtained 180 days after TCRalphabeta/CD19-depleted stem cell transplant. The receptors were gathered from a male patient between 2 and 10 years old who had a stem cell transplant for chronic granulomatous disease, so the T cells may come from the graft donor. CDR3s include the opening cysteine and the closing phenylalanine or tryptophan. D genes are given only for firm matches. Some rows mark clone size as missing; the rest say once, few, many or name a class of expanded clone.

abundance	d_gene	v_gene	j_gene	CDR3nt	CDR3aa
many	-	TRBV24-1	TRBJ1-5	TGTGCCACCAGTGATTTAAAGAGCAATCAGCCCCAGCATTTT	CATSDLKSNQPQHF
-	TRBD2	TRBV6-5	TRBJ2-1	TGTGCCAGCAGATTAGCGGGAGCCTACAATGAGCAGTTCTTC	CASRLAGAYNEQFF
many	-	TRBV12-3/TRBV12-4	TRBJ2-2	TGTGCCAGCAGTTTGGTGGGACCGCGGCCCGGGGAGCTGTTTTTT	CASSLVGPRPGELFF
few	TRBD1	TRBV4-2	TRBJ1-1	TGTGCCAGCAGCCAAGGGGGGGGGACAGGGGGCGCGGAAACTGAAGCTTTCTTT	CASSQGGGTGGAETEAFF
many	-	TRBV29-1	TRBJ2-7	TGCAGCGTTGGGGACGGCCACGAGCAGTACTTC	CSVGDGHEQYF
few	-	TRBV4-1	TRBJ2-4	TGCGCCAGCAGCCACGCGTTAGCCAAAAACATTCAGTACTTC	CASSHALAKNIQYF
many	TRBD2	TRBV7-6	TRBJ2-3	TGTGCCAGCAGCCTCCTGCCGGGAGGGCCGGTAGATACGCAGTATTTT	CASSLLPGGPVDTQYF
many	TRBD1	TRBV6-1	TRBJ2-7	TGTGCCAGCGACGGACAGGGGTTTTACGAGCAGTACTTC	CASDGQGFYEQYF
many	-	TRBV29-1	TRBJ2-1	TGCAGCGTTGAAGATCGAGCCGGGAACTCCTACAATGAGCAGTTCTTC	CSVEDRAGNSYNEQFF
many	TRBD2	TRBV10-3	TRBJ2-7	TGTGCCATCAGTGAGTCGAGACTAGCGGAAACCTACGAGCAGTACTTC	CAISESRLAETYEQYF
many	-	TRBV20-1	TRBJ2-1	TGCAGTGCTAGAGCTTCAAAATTAGGCCCCTACAATGAGCAGTTCTTC	CSARASKLGPYNEQFF
few	-	TRBV15	TRBJ2-2	TGTGCCACCAGCAGAGATCTCAGACCCGGGGAGCTGTTTTTT	CATSRDLRPGELFF
many	-	TRBV15	TRBJ1-2	TGTGCCACCAGCAGAGACAGGTACTATGGCTACACCTTC	CATSRDRYYGYTF
many	TRBD1	TRBV4-3	TRBJ2-3	TGCGCCAGCAGCCAAGAACTCGGGACAGCATTCACAGATACGCAGTATTTT	CASSQELGTAFTDTQYF
-	TRBD1	TRBV5-5	TRBJ2-4	TGTGCCAGCAGCTTGGGGGACAGCAAAAACATTCAGTACTTC	CASSLGDSKNIQYF
many	TRBD1	TRBV7-3	TRBJ2-7	TGTGCCAGCAGCTTAGGGACGACAGGGTCGAATTACGAGCAGTACTTC	CASSLGTTGSNYEQYF
many	TRBD1	TRBV6-5	TRBJ2-2	TGTGCCAGCAGAATGACCGGGACAGGGAACACCGGGGAGCTGTTTTTT	CASRMTGTGNTGELFF
many	-	TRBV12-3/TRBV12-4	TRBJ2-5	TGTGCCAGCAGTCTTCAGGGGTTAGAGACCCAGTACTTC	CASSLQGLETQYF
many	-	TRBV5-1	TRBJ2-1	TGCGCCAGCAGCCCGGGATTCAGCGGTAACAATGAGCAGTTCTTC	CASSPGFSGNNEQFF
few	-	TRBV28	TRBJ1-6	TGTGCCAGCAGTTTCTCCAATTCACCCCTCCACTTT	CASSFSNSPLHF
many	-	TRBV7-2	TRBJ2-7	TGTGCCAGCAGCTTAGGTGAGCTCCGAGAGCAGTACTTC	CASSLGELREQYF
many	-	TRBV18	TRBJ2-7	TGTGCCAGCTCACCACTTAGCAGCTCCTACGAGCAGTACTTC	CASSPLSSSYEQYF
many	-	TRBV29-1	TRBJ2-1	TGCAGCGTTCCGAAAGGGAAAGCCTACAATGAGCAGTTCTTC	CSVPKGKAYNEQFF
many	TRBD1	TRBV2	TRBJ2-1	TGTGCCAGCAACAGGGGGACTTACAATGAGCAGTTCTTC	CASNRGTYNEQFF
many	-	TRBV12-3/TRBV12-4	TRBJ2-4	TGTGCCAGCAGTTTTAAGCCAAACATTCAGTACTTC	CASSFKPNIQYF
many	-	TRBV12-3/TRBV12-4	TRBJ2-7	TGTGCCAGCAGTTTCCTGTCGACCCAGTACGAGCAGTACTTC	CASSFLSTQYEQYF
many	-	TRBV29-1	TRBJ2-4	TGCAGCGTTGAAGAGACGGCTAACATTCAGTACTTC	CSVEETANIQYF
many	-	TRBV20-1	TRBJ2-7	TGCAGTGCTAGAGATCCGCCGGGGCTGGACGAGCAGTACTTC	CSARDPPGLDEQYF
few	-	TRBV2	TRBJ2-2	TGTGCCAGCACCGCGGACAGCCTGGGCACCGGGGAGCTGTTTTTT	CASTADSLGTGELFF
many	TRBD1	TRBV5-1	TRBJ2-3	TGCGCCAGCAGCTTGGATGGACAGGCCAGCACAGATACGCAGTATTTT	CASSLDGQASTDTQYF